This T cell receptor (beta chain) was observed in a study of PD-1 blockade in classical Hodgkin lymphoma. This CDR3 region has 15 residues. Germline V gene data show CDR1 as SGDLS and CDR2 as YYNGEE. V was clipped by 2 bases and J by 9 bases; unmatched bases: 7. Sequenced by immunoSEQ multiplex PCR; TCRdb stores in-frame clones only, minus some. The sample lists some 39,000 clones; roughly 86% were seen once. With no exception, relapse followed autologous stem cell transplantation in all patients, and brentuximab vedotin exposure varied. The genes are TRBV9 and TRBJ2-1; 11 bases agree with TRBD2. The sequences come from peripheral blood mononuclear cells (PBMCs), collected at baseline. The source of this sequence is a human donor with classical Hodgkin lymphoma. CDR3 sequence (DNA): TGTGCCAGCAGCGTTAGCGGGGGGGCCACCAGTGAGCAGTTCTTC. This codes for CASSVSGGATSEQFF.